A single sample is the source of the 27 T cell receptor beta chains below, sequenced in a study of identical twins. One entry per CDR3 protein, called by TCRdb with MiXCR from the 5' RACE reads. The sample has about 240,000 distinct CDR3 sequences, about 10% seen once. Sequencing input: memory T cells sorted from blood. These receptors originate from a man in his fifties or sixties in good health.

J is TRBJ2-3 and V is TRBV20-1; 10 bases are a match to TRBD1. Trimming cost V 5 bases and J 4 bases; bases outside gene matches: 6. The CDR3 extends over 14 amino acids. Germline-derived CDR1 and CDR2 are DFQATT and SNEGSKA (reference sequence). The CDR3 reads CSADRGHLSDTQYF. CDR3 sequence (DNA): TGCAGTGCTGACAGGGGGCATTTATCAGATACGCAGTATTTT.

In this sample, this clonotype turned up a few times. The V gene is TRBV11-3, the J gene TRBJ2-1; perhaps TRBD2 as D (6 bases). Germline V CDR1 and CDR2: SGHNT, YENEEA. V was clipped by 6 bases and J by 7 bases, with 22 bases between them. This CDR3 is built from 16 residues. The CDR3 DNA reads as TGTGCCAGCAGACCTCCCTTTGATGGAGGGCGGAATGAGCAGTTCTTC. It is translated as CASRPPFDGGRNEQFF.

The CDR3 sequence is CASSFGQNNEAFF. The CDR3 DNA is TGTGCCAGCAGCTTCGGACAGAATAATGAAGCTTTCTTT. V gene TRBV27 combines with J gene TRBJ1-1; possible D gene TRBD1, 6 bases. Trimming pared 6 bases from V and 7 bases from J, leaving 15 bases between. This CDR3 comprises 13 residues. Germline V gene lookup returns CDR1 MNHEY and CDR2 SMNVEV (reference sequence).

This clonotype was counted between two and nine times. The CDR3 protein is CASSHGFDTQYF. DNA of the CDR3: TGTGCCAGCAGCCACGGTTTCGATACGCAGTATTTT. The chain recombines TRBV7-2 with TRBJ2-3; D is uncertain. CDR1 and CDR2 from the germline V gene are SGHTA and FQGNSA. This CDR3 contains 12 residues. V was shortened by 5 bases and J by 6 bases, with 9 bases between the two germline ends.

In its sample, this clonotype was seen many times. The chain joins TRBV5-1 to TRBJ1-3; TRBD1 is a possible D gene (6 bases). V was shortened by 2 bases and J by 4 bases, with 10 bases between the two germline ends. The CDR3 is 14 residues long. Germline CDR1 reads SGHRS; CDR2 reads YFSETQ. The CDR3, as DNA: TGCGCCAGCAGCTTAGGACAGTACGGAAACACCATATATTTT. Translated, it gives CASSLGQYGNTIYF.

The rearrangement uses TRBV30 and TRBJ2-4; possibly TRBD2 for D (6 bases). The CDR3 extends over 15 amino acids. CDR1 and CDR2 from the germline V gene are GTSNPN and SVGIG (reference sequence). Trimming pared 5 bases from V and 0 bases from J, leaving 14 bases between. The CDR3 protein is CAWAAGGLAKNIQYF. CDR3 nucleotides: TGTGCCTGGGCGGCTGGGGGACTAGCCAAAAACATTCAGTACTTC. Based on the CDR3 plus reference TRBV30 and TRBJ2-4, the full variable domain is SQTIHQWPATLVQPVGSPLSLECTVEGTSNPNLYWYRQAAGRGLQLLFYSVGIGQISSEVPQNLSASRPQDRQFILSSKKLLLSDSGFYLCAWAAGGLAKNIQYFGAGTRLSVL.

This clonotype was counted at least ten times. This sequence joins TRBV9 and TRBJ1-6; a weak D match, TRBD1 (6 bases). This CDR3 is 15 amino acids long. CDR1 SGDLS and CDR2 YYNGEE come from the germline V gene. Trimming stripped 4 bases from V and 13 bases from J, with 21 bases between. CDR3 DNA sequence: TGTGCCAGCAGCCCAAAGGGGGGGGGTGAGTTTCCCCTCCACTTT. It translates to CASSPKGGGEFPLHF.

This clonotype was observed at least ten times. The rearrangement links TRBV25-1 to TRBJ2-7; TRBD1 might be the D (6 bases). Trimming shortened V by 5 bases and J by 2 bases, and 13 bases separated the two germline ends. Germline CDR1 MGHDK, CDR2 SYGVNS. The CDR3 spans 14 residues. CDR3 sequence: CASSQETGAYEQYF. The CDR3 DNA is TGTGCCAGCAGTCAGGAGACAGGAGCCTACGAGCAGTACTTC.

Ten or more counts support this clonotype. This chain joins TRBV7-2 and TRBJ1-2, with D unclear. Germline lookup yields CDR1 SGHTA and CDR2 FQGNSA. This CDR3 has 12 amino acids. V was cut by 3 bases and J by 4 bases, with 6 bases left in between. The CDR3 region has the DNA TGTGCCAGCAGCTTTCAGAGCTATGGCTACACCTTC. Protein sequence: CASSFQSYGYTF.

This clonotype turned up a few times. The chain carries TRBV5-1 and TRBJ2-7, with TRBD2 matching over 11 bases. The CDR3 is 15 amino acids. Losses at the gene ends were 3 bases for V and 7 bases for J; bases not matched to a gene: 9. In germline, CDR1 is SGHRS, CDR2 YFSETQ. The chain's CDR3 is CASSWRSGGADEQYF. For the CDR3, the DNA is TGCGCCAGCAGCTGGCGTAGCGGGGGGGCCGATGAGCAGTACTTC.

This clonotype was seen at least ten times. The CDR3 loop reads CASSLRLAGVETQYF. CDR3 sequence (DNA): TGTGCCAGCAGCCTTCGACTAGCGGGAGTAGAGACCCAGTACTTC. The rearrangement links TRBV3-1 to TRBJ2-5; TRBD2 agrees at 12 bases. The V segment lost 4 bases and the J segment 4 bases; nucleotides outside the gene matches: 4. The germline CDR1 and CDR2 sequences are LGHDT and YNNKEL (reference sequence). There are 15 residues in the CDR3.

This clonotype was counted at least ten times. J is TRBJ2-7 and V is TRBV29-1; the match to TRBD2 covers 15 bases. The ends lost 5 bases at V and 0 bases at J; junction bases unmatched: 5. CDR3 length: 16 residues. The germline CDR1 and CDR2 sequences are SQVTM and ANQGSEA. CDR3: CSVNGLAGGSSYEQYF. CDR3 coding DNA: TGCAGCGTTAACGGACTAGCGGGAGGGAGCTCCTACGAGCAGTACTTC.

This clonotype was recorded many times. The rearrangement joins TRBV10-3 to TRBJ1-5; TRBD1 might be the D (6 bases). Germline CDR1 and CDR2: ENHRY and SYGVKD. V was shortened by 6 bases and J by 3 bases, with 15 bases between the two germline ends. This CDR3 has 15 residues. The CDR3 DNA is TGTGCCATCAGGTCCGGGAACAGGGCCAATCAGCCCCAGCATTTT. Translating gives CAIRSGNRANQPQHF.

There are many counts of this clonotype. The rearrangement uses TRBV7-3 and TRBJ2-2, with TRBD2 identical over 13 bases. V trimming: 2 bases; J trimming: 5 bases; junction bases outside the gene matches: 11. The CDR3 is 19 residues long. Germline V lookup: CDR1 SGHTA, CDR2 FQGTGA. The CDR3 DNA sequence: TGTGCCAGCAGCTTAGACAGAACCGGGACTAGCGGGAAAACCGGGGAGCTGTTTTTT. Translated: CASSLDRTGTSGKTGELFF.

This clonotype was picked up many times. The J gene is TRBJ2-3, the V gene TRBV11-1; 8 nucleotides agree with TRBD1. Germline values: CDR1 SGHAT, CDR2 FQDESV (reference sequence). CDR3 length: 15 amino acids. V was clipped by 5 bases and J by 7 bases; unmatched bases: 11. As DNA, the CDR3 is TGTGCCAGCAGCAACCAATGGGGACAGGCAAATACGCAGTATTTT. This codes for CASSNQWGQANTQYF.

This clonotype has only a few counts. This rearrangement joins TRBV19 to TRBJ1-5, with no clear D. V was cut by 3 bases and J by 5 bases, with 14 bases left in between. CDR1 and CDR2 (germline): LNHDA, SQIVND (reference sequence). CDR3 length: 15 amino acids. The CDR3 DNA sequence: TGTGCCAGTAGTATGGGTGGATTTGGATATCAGCCCCAGCATTTT. It translates to CASSMGGFGYQPQHF. Filled out from reference TRBV19 and TRBJ1-5, the complete variable domain reads DGGITQSPKYLFRKEGQNVTLSCEQNLNHDAMYWYRQDPGQGLRLIYYSQIVNDFQKGDIAEGYSVSREKKESFPLTVTSAQKNPTAFYLCASSMGGFGYQPQHFGDGTRLSIL.

This clonotype showed up just a few times. The rearrangement links TRBV7-2 to TRBJ2-7, with 7 bases aligning to TRBD1. V lost 3 bases to trimming and J lost 0 bases; unmatched junction nucleotides: 5. This CDR3 comprises 15 residues. Germline V gene lookup returns CDR1 SGHTA and CDR2 FQGNSA. CDR3 loop: CASSFTGQISYEQYF. CDR3 coding DNA: TGTGCCAGCAGCTTTACGGGACAGATCTCCTACGAGCAGTACTTC.

In this sample, this clonotype turned up many times. The CDR3 bases are TGTGCCAGCAGTGAAGGGGTCACCTACGAGCAGTACTTC. Protein: CASSEGVTYEQYF. The chain employs TRBV2 and TRBJ2-7; D gene uncertain. Germline assignment: CDR1 SNHLY and CDR2 FYNNEI. The CDR3 extends over 13 amino acids. Trimming removed 1 base at V and 2 bases at J, with 6 bases between.

This clonotype turned up a few times. The chain carries TRBV5-6 and TRBJ1-2; 7 bases line up with TRBD1. The CDR3 runs to 15 residues. The junction had 12 bases not matched to a gene; V was cut back by 3 bases and J by 7 bases. Germline V gene data show CDR1 as SGHDT and CDR2 as YYEEEE. The CDR3 sequence is CASSSWPGGGLGYTF. The CDR3 DNA reads as TGTGCCAGCAGCTCCTGGCCAGGGGGGGGGCTTGGCTACACCTTC.

CDR3 coding DNA: TGCGCCAGCAGCTTGGGCCAGGGTGGCCTCGGAGATACGCAGTATTTT. It is translated as CASSLGQGGLGDTQYF. The chain couples TRBV5-1 to TRBJ2-3; perhaps TRBD1 as D (5 bases). CDR3 length: 16 amino acids. Germline CDR1 and CDR2: SGHRS and YFSETQ. The V and J ends lost 0 bases and 5 bases respectively, with 16 bases between them.

The chain carries TRBV7-9 and TRBJ2-1, with TRBD2 identical over 7 bases. Per germline, CDR1 SEHNR and CDR2 FQNEAQ (reference sequence). This CDR3 region has 17 residues. V trimming: 6 bases; J trimming: 4 bases; junction bases outside the gene matches: 15. CDR3 nucleotides: TGTGCCAGCAGACAAGCGGGGCTTGGAAGATCTTACAATGAGCAGTTCTTC. This gives the protein CASRQAGLGRSYNEQFF.

This clonotype was seen repeatedly, ten times or more. The chain couples TRBV28 to TRBJ2-2; D is undetermined. Trimming stripped 5 bases from V and 0 bases from J, with 4 bases between. CDR3 length: 13 residues. Germline-derived CDR1 and CDR2 are MDHEN and SYDVKM. CDR3 sequence: CASSGANTGELFF. The CDR3 DNA follows: TGTGCCAGCAGTGGGGCGAACACCGGGGAGCTGTTTTTT.

The table lists this clonotype with many counts. The V call is TRBV5-1, the J call TRBJ2-5; TRBD1 might be the D (6 bases). The CDR3 length is 14 residues. Trimming pared 5 bases from V and 2 bases from J, leaving 13 bases between. Germline assignment: CDR1 SGHRS and CDR2 YFSETQ. The CDR3 region is CASSGGTGQETQYF. For the CDR3, the DNA is TGCGCCAGCAGTGGGGGAACAGGGCAAGAGACCCAGTACTTC.

This clonotype came up many times. J is TRBJ1-1 and V is TRBV12-3 or TRBV12-4; no reliable D call. The CDR3 loop spans 13 amino acids. The V and J ends lost 9 bases and 0 bases respectively, with 11 bases between them. The CDR3 DNA reads as TGTGCCAGTCACAGTCAAATGAACACTGAAGCTTTCTTT. Translation gives CASHSQMNTEAFF.

This clonotype was observed many times. V gene TRBV28 combines with J gene TRBJ1-4; 7 positions match TRBD1. With 6 bases clipped from V and 8 bases from J, the junction kept 12 bases outside the gene matches. There are 15 residues in the CDR3. Germline V lookup: CDR1 MDHEN, CDR2 SYDVKM. In nucleotides, the CDR3 is TGTGCCAGCAGCCCGGTGACAGGGTTTGAAGAAAAACTGTTTTTT. Its protein is CASSPVTGFEEKLFF. Variable domain in full (rest from reference TRBV28 and TRBJ1-4): DVKVTQSSRYLVKRTGEKVFLECVQDMDHENMFWYRQDPGLGLRLIYFSYDVKMKEKGDIPEGYSVSREKKERFSLILESASTNQTSMYLCASSPVTGFEEKLFFGSGTQLSVL.

This clonotype showed up many times. The chain combines TRBV29-1 with TRBJ2-7; D may be TRBD1 (7 bases). The germline V and J ends were trimmed by 1 base and 3 bases, with 13 bases remaining between them. The CDR3 is made up of 14 amino acids. Germline values: CDR1 SQVTM, CDR2 ANQGSEA. CDR3 nucleotides: TGCAGCGTTGAAGGACAGGGAGGAATCTACGAGCAGTACTTC. Amino acids: CSVEGQGGIYEQYF.

The CDR3 reads CASSWIGAGSSYNEQFF. For the CDR3, the DNA is TGTGCCAGCAGTTGGATAGGAGCGGGGAGCTCCTACAATGAGCAGTTCTTC. The chain joins TRBV11-2 to TRBJ2-1; 7 bases align to TRBD2. With V trimmed by 6 bases and J by 0 bases, 11 bases remained unmatched. The CDR3 loop spans 17 amino acids. The germline gives CDR1 SGHAT, CDR2 FQNNGV.